What follows are 13 T cell receptor beta chains derived from one specimen sequenced in a study of Graves' ophthalmopathy and Graves' hyperthyroidism. Investigators amplified TCR beta CDR3 regions from RNA transcripts. Second-round multiplex PCR followed a first-round RT-PCR using HTBI primers. In TCRdb, the multiplex PCR reads were re-called with MiXCR into one record per CDR3 protein. The table records 900,000 to 1,200,000 distinct CDR3 sequences, about 40% of them present only once. The sequenced sample was peripheral blood or thyroid tissue (not recorded which). These receptor sequences come from an adult man with Graves' hyperthyroidism.

This clonotype turned up a few times. V gene TRBV25-1 combines with J gene TRBJ1-2; TRBD1 is a possible D gene (5 bases). The CDR3 is 13 residues long. The germline gives CDR1 MGHDK, CDR2 SYGVNS. CDR3 bases: TGTGCTAGTGGGACTGAGTCTAACTATGGCTACACCTTC. Protein: CASGTESNYGYTF.

V and J are TRBV6-5 and TRBJ1-1, with TRBD1 identical over 9 bases. With V trimmed by 7 bases and J by 1 base, 7 bases remained unmatched. Germline V gives CDR1 MNHEY, CDR2 SVGAGI. There are 15 residues in the CDR3. The CDR3 region has the DNA TGTGCCAGCACCCTATCGGGACAGGGGAACACTGAAGCTTTCTTT. This encodes CASTLSGQGNTEAFF.

As for this clonotype: A single base separates this from a much larger clone, so it may be a read error. V and J are TRBV10-3 and TRBJ1-2; 7 nucleotides agree with TRBD1. Germline V CDR1 and CDR2: ENHRY, SYGVKD. The V gene end was trimmed by 6 bases and the J gene end by 8 bases; junction bases not matched to a gene: 12. CDR3 length: 14 amino acids. The CDR3 spells CAISPNTGEGGYTF. CDR3 in DNA: TGTGCCATCAGCCCGAATACAGGGGAAGGCGGCTACACCTTC.

The V and J genes are TRBV10-2 and TRBJ1-1; 8 bases are shared with TRBD1. The trim removed 0 bases at V and 4 bases at J, leaving 10 bases unmatched. CDR3 length: 17 residues. Germline CDR1 is WSHSY and CDR2 is SAAADI. CDR3 DNA sequence: TGCGCCAGCAGTGAGTCTGTGACAGGGGAGGGTATCACTGAAGCTTTCTTT. Translating it yields CASSESVTGEGITEAFF.

This clonotype was observed many times. The chain links TRBV10-3 to TRBJ2-2; D gene unclear. Trimming cost V 8 bases and J 1 base, with 8 bases left between them. The CDR3 covers 13 residues. Germline V gene data show CDR1 as ENHRY and CDR2 as SYGVKD. CDR3 bases: TGTGCCATCTGGGCCCAGAACACCGGGGAGCTGTTTTTT. Protein product: CAIWAQNTGELFF.

This clonotype was detected many times. V and J are TRBV12-3 or TRBV12-4 and TRBJ1-5; no reliable D call. This CDR3 is 14 amino acids long. Trimming stripped 5 bases from V and 3 bases from J, with 11 bases between. CDR3 DNA sequence: TGTGCCAGCAGTCGCGGACTGCACAATCAGCCCCAGCATTTT. It codes for CASSRGLHNQPQHF.

This clonotype was recorded only once. The gene calls are TRBV24-1 and TRBJ2-6; D not resolved. Germline CDR1 is KGHDR and CDR2 is SFDVKD. The V gene lost 4 bases and the J gene lost 0 bases, with 18 bases spanning the gap. The CDR3 extends over 19 amino acids. Written as DNA, the CDR3 is TGTGCCACCAGTGACGGTGTACCAATCCCTTACTCTGGGGCCAACGTCCTGACTTTC. As protein: CATSDGVPIPYSGANVLTF.

The gene calls are TRBV20-1 and TRBJ1-6; D remains ambiguous. The CDR3 is made up of 14 amino acids. Germline loops: CDR1 DFQATT, CDR2 SNEGSKA (reference sequence). Deletions cut 3 bases from V and 8 bases from J, with 14 bases between. This CDR3 reads CSASRATQYSPLHF. For the CDR3, the DNA is TGCAGTGCTAGCCGGGCCACACAATATTCACCCCTCCACTTT.

A few counts support this clonotype. The CDR3 DNA sequence: TGTGCCAGCAGCCAGGGATCAAGGACAGGGCGCGACACCGGGGAGCTGTTTTTT. Residues: CASSQGSRTGRDTGELFF. The J gene is TRBJ2-2, the V gene TRBV14; 8 bases map to TRBD1. The length of the CDR3 is 18 residues. V shed 3 bases and J 3 bases; nucleotides not matched to a gene: 12. Germline CDR1 reads SGHDN; CDR2 reads FVKESK.

Here the CDR3 DNA reads TGTGCCAGCAACCCCGACCAGGGGCCCTACCAAGAGACCCAGTACTTC. Translation gives CASNPDQGPYQETQYF. The rearrangement joins TRBV10-3 to TRBJ2-5, with D maybe TRBD1 (6 bases). V was shortened by 10 bases and J by 0 bases, with 21 bases between the two germline ends. The CDR3 is 16 amino acids. Germline CDR1 is ENHRY and CDR2 is SYGVKD.

This clonotype was counted a single time. CDR3 region: CATLRGQGYETQYF. CDR3 nucleotides: TGTGCCACCCTTAGGGGACAGGGGTATGAGACCCAGTACTTC. This chain joins TRBV10-3 and TRBJ2-5; 10 nucleotides agree with TRBD1. The CDR3 length is 14 residues. The J segment lost 5 bases and the V segment lost 10 bases, leaving 10 bases of the junction unmatched. The germline CDR1 and CDR2 sequences are ENHRY and SYGVKD.

This clonotype has more than one count but fewer than ten. This chain links TRBV5-6 with TRBJ2-5; D is possibly TRBD1 (6 bases). Trimming pared 3 bases from V and 7 bases from J, leaving 22 bases between. The CDR3 extends over 16 amino acids. The germline V gene encodes CDR1 SGHDT and CDR2 YYEEEE. The CDR3 coding sequence is TGTGCCAGCAGCTCCAATAGAATAGGACAGAAAGGGACCCAGTACTTC. It is translated as CASSSNRIGQKGTQYF. The full variable domain, completed using reference TRBV5-6 and TRBJ2-5, is DAGVTQSPTHLIKTRGQQVTLRCSPKSGHDTVSWYQQALGQGPQFIFQYYEEEERQRGNFPDRFSGHQFPNYSSELNVNALLLGDSALYLCASSSNRIGQKGTQYFGPGTRLLVL.

DNA for the CDR3: TGTGCCAGCAGGGACAGCCTCAATCAGCCCCAGCATTTT. This encodes CASRDSLNQPQHF. The genes are TRBV6-5 and TRBJ1-5; D might be TRBD1 (6 bases). Per the germline V gene, CDR1 is MNHEY and CDR2 is SVGAGI. V was shortened by 6 bases and J by 3 bases, with 9 bases between the two germline ends. This CDR3 has 13 amino acids.